This T cell receptor beta chain was documented in a study of blood T cells in healthy people across ages. Findings of the study overall: More naive CD4+ cells and higher diversity were found in long-lived than in aged donors.

Trimming took 3 bases from V and 3 from J; bases not matched to a gene: 4. The CDR3 runs to 15 residues. Germline V gene sequence: CDR1 SGHTA, CDR2 FQGNSA. This clonotype was picked up a small number of times. The target antigen is unknown. Then a second PCR, running roughly 7 to 11 cycles, was carried out with a sample-barcoded 5' primer and a J-beta primer mix. TCRdb recomputed calls from the 5' RACE reads with MiXCR, one row per CDR3 protein. The sample yields over 600,000 distinct CDR3 sequences, 20% to 25% seen once. The sample, approximately 10 milliliters of peripheral blood, was drawn from each donor.

The clonotype originates from a man in his 70s in good health. The sample consisted of blood. This chain links TRBV7-2 with TRBJ1-1, with TRBD1 matching over 10 bases. Written as DNA, the CDR3 is TGTGCCAGCAGCTTCTCGGGACAGGGGCACACTGAAGCTTTCTTT. This encodes CASSFSGQGHTEAFF. The full variable domain, its missing parts supplied by reference TRBV7-2 and TRBJ1-1, is GAGVSQSPSNKVTEKGKDVELRCDPISGHTALYWYRQSLGQGLEFLIYFQGNSAPDKSGLPSDRFSAERTGGSVSTLTIQRTQQEDSAVYLCASSFSGQGHTEAFFGQGTRLTVV.